The clone carrying this TCR beta chain has only a few counts. The antigen is undetermined. This sample stems from a study of cytomegalovirus exposure and HLA in healthy donors. General study findings and limits: A later analysis linked a missense DCLRE1C variant to TCR beta V- and J-gene trimming. Researchers reported that a few CMV-associated chains were confirmed in vitro as CMV antigen-specific. Previously analyzed data showed that most TCR beta V segments were productive at a frequency of about 87% or about 30%. Researchers had no immune exposure information except CMV serostatus available.

Researchers ran the PCR with 60 Vbeta and 13 Jbeta primers. Repertoires were generated with immunoSEQ multiplex PCR, while TCRdb's copy carries only in-frame clones and drops some. The sample holds around 140,000 clones, more than 55% seen once. The CDR3 is made up of 17 amino acids. Trimming at V came to 1 base and at J to 2 bases, leaving 8 bases not matched to a gene. Germline lookup yields CDR1 KGHSH and CDR2 LQKENI. This TCR came from a woman aged 55-70 years in good health and CMV-seronegative. The V call is TRBV18, the J call TRBJ2-7; 10 nucleotides match TRBD2. The sequenced material came from PBMCs. The CDR3 DNA sequence: TGTGCCAGCTCACCACTAGCGGGAGGAGGGGGCCCCTACGAGCAGTACTTC. Its protein is CASSPLAGGGGPYEQYF.